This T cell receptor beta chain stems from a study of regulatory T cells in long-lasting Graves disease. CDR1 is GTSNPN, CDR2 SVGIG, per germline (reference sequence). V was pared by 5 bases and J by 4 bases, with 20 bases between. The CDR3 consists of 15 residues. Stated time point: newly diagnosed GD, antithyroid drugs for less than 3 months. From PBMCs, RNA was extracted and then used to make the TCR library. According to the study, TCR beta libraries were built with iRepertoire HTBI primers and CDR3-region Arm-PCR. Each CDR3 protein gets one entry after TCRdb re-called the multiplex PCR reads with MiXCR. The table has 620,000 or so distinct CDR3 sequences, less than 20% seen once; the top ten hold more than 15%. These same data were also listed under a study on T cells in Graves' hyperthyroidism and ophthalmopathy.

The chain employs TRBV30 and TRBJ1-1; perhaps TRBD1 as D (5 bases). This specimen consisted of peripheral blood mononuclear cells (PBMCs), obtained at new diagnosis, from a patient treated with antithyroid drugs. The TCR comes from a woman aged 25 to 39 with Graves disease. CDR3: CAWPVRGREGTEAFF. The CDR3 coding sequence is TGTGCCTGGCCTGTGAGGGGTCGGGAAGGCACTGAAGCTTTCTTT.